These T cell receptor beta chains were read from a single sample in a study of shared clonotypes between healthy human individuals. Some clones are missing from TCRdb's copy, which holds only in-frame ones; the method was immunoSEQ multiplex PCR. This table holds about 660,000 clones, over 65% found once. Input material: memory CD4+ T cells sorted from blood. All receptors derive from a woman aged 30 to 39 in good health. Each CDR3 is given with its conserved first and last residue. The order of the fields is CDR3 length, J gene, clone size, D gene, V gene, CDR3 DNA, CDR3 protein. The D gene is left open where the match is weak. Clone size is given for some rows only: seen once, a few or many times, or a class if the clone is expanded.

13 | TRBJ2-5 | few | - | TRBV5-1 | TGCGCCAGCAGCTTGGCGGCGCAAGAGACCCAGTACTTC | CASSLAAQETQYF
17 | TRBJ1-1 | - | - | TRBV18 | TGTGCCAGCTCACTCACCCCGGGCACGGGGCGGGGCACTGAAGCTTTCTTT | CASSLTPGTGRGTEAFF
16 | TRBJ1-3 | - | TRBD1 | TRBV18 | TGTGCCAGCTCACCCGAAGTCCCGGGACAGGGAAACACCATATATTTT | CASSPEVPGQGNTIYF
15 | TRBJ1-5 | many | TRBD1 | TRBV28 | TGTGCCAGCAGGACAGGGGCCTCCGGCAATCAGCCCCAGCATTTT | CASRTGASGNQPQHF
15 | TRBJ2-3 | - | - | TRBV4-1 | TGCGCCAGCAGCCATCCCTGGGGGCCCAAGGATACGCAGTATTTT | CASSHPWGPKDTQYF
15 | TRBJ2-3 | - | - | TRBV2 | TGTGCCAGCAGGGAGACAGCAGGATACACAGATACGCAGTATTTT | CASRETAGYTDTQYF
15 | TRBJ2-1 | many | - | TRBV6-5 | TGTGCCAGCAGGGCCGGGACCAGTCGCTACAATGAGCAGTTCTTC | CASRAGTSRYNEQFF
12 | TRBJ2-5 | - | - | TRBV5-1 | TGCGCCAGCAGCTTGACGGGAGAGACCCAGTACTTC | CASSLTGETQYF
15 | TRBJ1-3 | - | - | TRBV2 | TGTGCCAGCAAACCATTAGACCTCTCTGGAAACACCATATATTTT | CASKPLDLSGNTIYF
14 | TRBJ1-1 | - | - | TRBV5-4 | TGTGCCAGCAGGGACATTACGAGGGACACTGAAGCTTTCTTT | CASRDITRDTEAFF
16 | TRBJ2-7 | - | TRBD1 | TRBV7-6 | TGTGCCAGCAGCTTAAGACCGGGACAGGGGACCTACGAGCAGTACTTC | CASSLRPGQGTYEQYF
13 | TRBJ1-3 | - | - | TRBV30 | TGTGCCTGGAGTTCCCAGGGGGGAAACACCATATATTTT | CAWSSQGGNTIYF
16 | TRBJ2-1 | - | - | TRBV7-3 | TGTGCCAGCAGCATCCATGGAACGAGCAGGCTAAATGAGCAGTTCTTC | CASSIHGTSRLNEQFF
13 | TRBJ2-7 | - | - | TRBV2 | TGTGCCAGCAGTGGTAGCGTGGTTGGCGAGCAGTACTTC | CASSGSVVGEQYF
15 | TRBJ2-7 | few | - | TRBV25-1 | TGTGCCAGCAGTCCACGGGACTCTGGCACCTACGAGCAGTACTTC | CASSPRDSGTYEQYF
14 | TRBJ1-5 | - | TRBD1 | TRBV10-2 | TGCGCCAGCAGTTCGGGACAGACAAATCAGCCCCAGCATTTT | CASSSGQTNQPQHF
17 | TRBJ2-1 | once | TRBD2 | TRBV7-3 | TGTGCCAGCAGCTTAGGCCCCCTTGCGGGAGGGTTCAATGAGCAGTTCTTC | CASSLGPLAGGFNEQFF
18 | TRBJ2-7 | - | TRBD2 | TRBV5-1 | TGCGCCAGCAGCGCCGGGGTTTACCCCAGCGGGAGCATGAACGAGCAGTACTTC | CASSAGVYPSGSMNEQYF
13 | TRBJ1-2 | - | TRBD1 | TRBV6-5 | TGTGCCAGCAGTTACCGTGACAGGGACGGCTACACCTTC | CASSYRDRDGYTF
15 | TRBJ2-5 | - | TRBD2 | TRBV19 | TGTGCCACCCGTCGTGGGCGGGAGGGGCAAGAGACCCAGTACTTC | CATRRGREGQETQYF
15 | TRBJ1-2 | few | TRBD1 | TRBV25-1 | TGTGCCAGCAGTACCACAGGGGGAGCTAACTATGGCTACACCTTC | CASSTTGGANYGYTF
15 | TRBJ2-7 | - | TRBD1 | TRBV5-6 | TGTGCCAGCAGAACGTATAGGGGACAGGGATACGAGCAGTACTTC | CASRTYRGQGYEQYF